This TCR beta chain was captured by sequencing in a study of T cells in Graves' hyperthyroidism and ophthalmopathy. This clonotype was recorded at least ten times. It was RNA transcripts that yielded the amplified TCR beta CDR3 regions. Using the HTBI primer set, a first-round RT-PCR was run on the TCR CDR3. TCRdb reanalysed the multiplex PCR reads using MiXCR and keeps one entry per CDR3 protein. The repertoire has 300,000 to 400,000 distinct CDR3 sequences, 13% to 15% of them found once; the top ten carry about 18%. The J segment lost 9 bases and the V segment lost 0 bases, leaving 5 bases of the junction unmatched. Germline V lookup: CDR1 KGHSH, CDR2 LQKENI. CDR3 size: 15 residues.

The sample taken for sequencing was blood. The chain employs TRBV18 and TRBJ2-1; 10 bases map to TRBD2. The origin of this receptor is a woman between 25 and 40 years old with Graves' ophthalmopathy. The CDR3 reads CASSPPLAGEIEQFF. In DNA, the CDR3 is TGTGCCAGCTCACCACCCCTAGCGGGGGAAATTGAGCAGTTCTTC.